The 21 T cell receptor beta chains reported below all come from one sample, sequenced in a study of blood T cell repertoires in COVID-19 (dated by TCRdb to 2020 to 2022). The library relied on the immunoSEQ multiplex PCR assay. TCRdb obtained this table from immuneACCESS and retained in-frame rearrangements with V and J assigned. These tables miss some clones; where compared with another copy, unresolved V genes account for less than half of the shortfall, and the remainder is unexplained. This sample has fewer than 100,000 clones in its table, and about 89% of those were observed once. Under 13% of the sample lies in the top ten. Sequencing was performed on peripheral blood. All receptors come from a man aged 50-60 years with acute or convalescent COVID-19.

This chain connects TRBV30 to TRBJ2-1; no clear D gene. V gave up 2 bases and J gave up 4 bases, with 9 bases separating them. The germline V gene encodes CDR1 GTSNPN and CDR2 SVGIG (reference sequence). The CDR3 runs to 13 residues. The CDR3 nucleotides are TGTGCCTGGAGTTCAAGACTTTACAATGAGCAGTTCTTC. Amino acids: CAWSSRLYNEQFF.

This clone has only one observation. The chain employs TRBV7-8 and TRBJ2-7; D uncertain. CDR3 length equals 13 residues. V lost 5 bases to trimming and J lost 1 base, with 9 bases between them. Germline CDR1 and CDR2: SGHVS and FQNEAQ. The CDR3: CASSPQASYEQYF. For the CDR3, the DNA is TGTGCCAGCAGCCCCCAGGCATCCTACGAGCAGTACTTC.

This sequence joins TRBV10-3 and TRBJ1-2, with D hard to call. This CDR3 is built from 14 residues. Per the germline V gene, CDR1 is ENHRY and CDR2 is SYGVKD. V lost 10 bases, J lost 1 base, and 16 bases lay in between. CDR3 coding DNA: TGTGCCACGAGAGGGTCGGCGGTTAACTATGGCTACACCTTC. Residues: CATRGSAVNYGYTF.

This chain joins TRBV7-9 and TRBJ1-1; 8 positions agree with TRBD1. The CDR3 has 15 amino acids. With 3 bases clipped from V and 10 bases from J, the junction kept 13 bases outside the gene matches. CDR1 SEHNR and CDR2 FQNEAQ come from the germline V gene (reference sequence). In DNA form, the CDR3 reads TGTGCCAGCAGCTTGAGGCAGGGGGCCTACTCCGGAGCTTTCTTT. It encodes CASSLRQGAYSGAFF. The full variable domain, rest sourced from reference TRBV7-9 and TRBJ1-1, is DTGVSQNPRHKITKRGQNVTFRCDPISEHNRLYWYRQTLGQGPEFLTYFQNEAQLEKSRLLSDRFSAERPKGSFSTLEIQRTEQGDSAMYLCASSLRQGAYSGAFFGQGTRLTVV.

The CDR3 coding sequence is TGTGCCAGCAGTCCCGACACCCAGAACACTGAAGCTTTCTTT. This sequence encodes CASSPDTQNTEAFF. This sequence joins TRBV25-1 and TRBJ1-1, with D hard to call. This CDR3 comprises 14 residues. CDR1 and CDR2 (germline): MGHDK, SYGVNS. V lost 5 bases and J 1 base, leaving 11 bases between the germline ends.

V is TRBV24-1 and J is TRBJ1-5; D is unclear. This CDR3 region has 17 residues. V lost 3 bases to trimming and J lost 5 bases, with 19 bases between them. Germline CDR1 is KGHDR and CDR2 is SFDVKD. CDR3 region: CATSDPSIGGQDQPQHF. In DNA, the CDR3 is TGTGCCACCAGTGATCCCTCGATAGGAGGGCAGGATCAGCCCCAGCATTTT.

V and J are TRBV7-9 and TRBJ1-2; possibly TRBD1 for D (5 bases). V lost 5 bases, J lost 8 bases, and 21 bases lay in between. This CDR3 contains 15 residues. Germline CDR1 is SEHNR and CDR2 is FQNEAQ (reference sequence). The CDR3 loop reads CASSPRIPGRGGYTF. CDR3 nucleotides: TGTGCCAGCAGCCCTCGAATTCCCGGAAGGGGAGGCTACACCTTC.

This chain connects TRBV5-4 to TRBJ1-4, with a tentative D call TRBD1 (5 bases). The length of the CDR3 is 14 residues. Germline V gene data show CDR1 as SGHNT and CDR2 as YYREEE (reference sequence). V was cut by 4 bases and J by 7 bases, with 14 bases left in between. CDR3 amino acids: CASSLGQGSEKLFF. DNA for the CDR3: TGTGCCAGCAGCCTGGGCCAGGGTAGTGAAAAACTGTTTTTT.

This clone has a handful of counts. The gene calls are TRBV7-9 and TRBJ2-7; TRBD2 aligns across 8 bases. The CDR3 runs to 15 residues. After removal of 0 bases from V and 3 bases from J, the junction contained 4 bases not matched to a gene. From germline, CDR1 is SEHNR and CDR2 FQNEAQ (reference sequence). DNA for the CDR3: TGTGCCAGCAGCTTAGCGGGGACTAGGGACTACGAGCAGTACTTC. This gives the protein CASSLAGTRDYEQYF.

The V gene is TRBV9, the J gene TRBJ2-6; 8 bases line up with TRBD1. The V and J ends lost 4 bases and 3 bases, in that order; junction bases with no gene match: 3. This CDR3 region has 15 residues. Germline V gene sequence: CDR1 SGDLS, CDR2 YYNGEE. The CDR3 DNA reads TGTGCCAGCAGCTTAACAGGGGGTGGGGCCAACGTCCTGACTTTC. Its translation: CASSLTGGGANVLTF.

The chain carries TRBV19 and TRBJ1-2; no clear D. Germline assignment: CDR1 LNHDA and CDR2 SQIVND (reference sequence). V lost 3 bases, J lost 2 bases, and 10 bases lay in between. The CDR3 consists of 14 residues. The DNA of the CDR3 is TGTGCCAGTAGTATCTTGGGCCGCAACTATGGCTACACCTTC. It specifies CASSILGRNYGYTF.

The chain recombines TRBV5-1 with TRBJ2-7; TRBD2 is a possible D gene (6 bases). Trimming cost V 5 bases and J 3 bases, with 18 bases left between them. Germline V gives CDR1 SGHRS, CDR2 YFSETQ. The CDR3 has 15 residues. CDR3 residues: CASSWASETFYEQYF. The CDR3 region has the DNA TGCGCCAGCAGTTGGGCTAGCGAGACTTTCTACGAGCAGTACTTC.

This rearrangement joins TRBV5-5 to TRBJ1-2, with D perhaps matching TRBD1 (5 bases). There are 17 residues in the CDR3. The ends were cut back, 1 base at V and 4 bases at J, with 20 bases in the middle. Germline V CDR1 and CDR2: SGHKS, YYEKEE (reference sequence). CDR3 loop: CASSLRGRDTPFYGYTF. CDR3 DNA sequence: TGTGCCAGCAGCTTGAGGGGTCGCGATACCCCCTTCTATGGCTACACCTTC.

This clone was observed once. The chain has TRBV19 and TRBJ2-7; 10 nucleotides match TRBD2. V trimming: 2 bases; J trimming: 2 bases; junction bases outside the gene matches: 6. This CDR3 comprises 16 residues. Per germline, CDR1 LNHDA and CDR2 SQIVND (reference sequence). CDR3 region: CASSILAGAPTYEQYF. CDR3 sequence (DNA): TGTGCCAGTAGTATACTAGCGGGAGCACCAACCTACGAGCAGTACTTC.

This chain uses TRBV11-2 with TRBJ1-3; TRBD1 might be the D (5 bases). Germline assignment: CDR1 SGHAT and CDR2 FQNNGV. The germline V and J ends were trimmed by 0 bases and 5 bases, with 8 bases remaining between them. This CDR3 region has 14 residues. This chain's CDR3 is CASSLDRVRNTIYF. In DNA form, the CDR3 reads TGTGCCAGCAGCTTAGACAGGGTAAGAAACACCATATATTTT.

The rearrangement joins TRBV10-2 to TRBJ2-7, with D possibly being TRBD1 (6 bases). Germline lookup yields CDR1 WSHSY and CDR2 SAAADI. The CDR3 length is 14 residues. Trimming removed 3 bases at V and 5 bases at J, with 14 bases between. For the CDR3, the DNA is TGCGCCAGCAGTGATGGGGCAGGGGTCAACGAGCAGTACTTC. This encodes CASSDGAGVNEQYF.

The rearrangement uses TRBV7-2 and TRBJ2-1, with 9 bases that match TRBD2. CDR1 is SGHTA and CDR2 is FQGNSA in the germline V gene. The trim removed 6 bases at V and 2 bases at J, leaving 5 bases unmatched. The CDR3 loop spans 15 amino acids. The CDR3 here is CASSFLAGTYNEQFF. The CDR3 DNA follows: TGTGCCAGCAGTTTCCTAGCGGGAACCTACAATGAGCAGTTCTTC.

J is TRBJ2-7 and V is TRBV13; possible D gene TRBD2, 5 bases. The V gene's germline CDR1 is PRHDT and CDR2 FYEKMQ (reference sequence). The CDR3 is 15 residues long. Trimming shortened V by 5 bases and J by 0 bases, and 14 bases separated the two germline ends. The CDR3, as DNA: TGTGCCAGCAGCGCCGGACTGCTGAGCTCCTACGAGCAGTACTTC. Its translation: CASSAGLLSSYEQYF.

The gene calls are TRBV5-1 and TRBJ1-5; TRBD1 agrees at 9 bases. The CDR3 covers 15 residues. Germline trimming cut 1 base from V and 5 bases from J; bases unmatched to any gene: 4. The germline V gene encodes CDR1 SGHRS and CDR2 YFSETQ. CDR3 nucleotide sequence: TGCGCCAGCAGCTTGTGGACAGGGGTAGATCAGCCCCAGCATTTT. Translated: CASSLWTGVDQPQHF.

The V gene is TRBV6-5, the J gene TRBJ1-6; 10 bases map to TRBD1. Germline lookup yields CDR1 MNHEY and CDR2 SVGAGI. The CDR3 runs 16 residues. V trimming: 1 base; J trimming: 10 bases; junction bases outside the gene matches: 7. CDR3 DNA: TGTGCCAGCAGTTACTACCCGGGACAGGGGAGCTCACCCCTCCACTTT. Translating gives CASSYYPGQGSSPLHF.

V and J are TRBV27 and TRBJ2-2, with TRBD2 matching over 10 bases. Looked up from germline, CDR1 is MNHEY and CDR2 is SMNVEV (reference sequence). The CDR3 loop spans 16 amino acids. Trimming removed 5 bases from V and 6 bases from J; junction bases left unmatched: 9. CDR3 in DNA: TGTGCCAGCAGTCCGCCGGGACTAGCGATCGCCGGGGAGCTGTTTTTT. The encoded protein is CASSPPGLAIAGELFF.